These 16 T cell receptor beta chains originate from one sample sequenced in a study. TCRdb passed the RT-PCR reads through MiXCR, listing each CDR3 protein once. The sample includes hundreds of thousands of distinct CDR3 sequences, more than 13% of them seen just once. Sequencing was carried out using memory CD4+ T cells from blood. Receptor source: a female donor in good health, serving as a healthy control.

The chain has TRBV28 and TRBJ2-5; TRBD2 is a possible D gene (6 bases). The CDR3 loop spans 15 amino acids. Germline CDR1 MDHEN, CDR2 SYDVKM. V lost 8 bases and J lost 3, with 19 bases in between. The CDR3: CASDTITSSKETQYF. In nucleotides, the CDR3 is TGTGCCAGCGACACAATTACTAGCAGTAAAGAGACCCAGTACTTC.

This clonotype has ten or more counts. The chain combines TRBV5-1 with TRBJ1-4; D remains ambiguous. From germline, CDR1 is SGHRS and CDR2 YFSETQ. The CDR3 is made up of 13 amino acids. V lost 3 bases to trimming and J lost 10 bases, with 13 bases between them. The CDR3 spells CASSWTESGKLFF. The CDR3 nucleotides are TGCGCCAGCAGCTGGACGGAATCCGGAAAACTGTTTTTT.

The sample holds a few counts of this clonotype. The V gene is TRBV5-1, the J gene TRBJ2-3; D unclear. V dropped 4 bases and J dropped 5 bases, with 17 bases sitting between them. Germline CDR1 is SGHRS and CDR2 is YFSETQ. The CDR3 has 15 residues. Here the CDR3 DNA reads TGCGCCAGCAGCCTGACCACTACCGTACGAGATACGCAGTATTTT. It is translated as CASSLTTTVRDTQYF. Drawing the rest from reference TRBV5-1 and TRBJ2-3, the complete variable domain is KAGVTQTPRYLIKTRGQQVTLSCSPISGHRSVSWYQQTPGQGLQFLFEYFSETQRNKGNFPGRFSGRQFSNSRSEMNVSTLELGDSALYLCASSLTTTVRDTQYFGPGTRLTVL.

This clonotype was detected a few times. The chain recombines TRBV12-3 or TRBV12-4 with TRBJ2-6, with 10 bases aligning to TRBD2. This CDR3 region has 18 residues. V trimming: 3 bases; J trimming: 0 bases; junction bases outside the gene matches: 5. As DNA, the CDR3 is TGTGCCAGCAGTTTCGCTAGCGGGGGCCGCTCTGGGGCCAACGTCCTGACTTTC. This sequence encodes CASSFASGGRSGANVLTF.

This clonotype was seen a few times. The chain couples TRBV11-2 to TRBJ2-3; the match to TRBD2 covers 7 bases. Germline CDR1 is SGHAT and CDR2 is FQNNGV. The CDR3 covers 15 residues. The V segment lost 3 bases and the J segment 6 bases; nucleotides outside the gene matches: 9. The CDR3 coding sequence is TGTGCCAGCAGCTTCATGGGCGGGAGCTCTGATACGCAGTATTTT. Its translation: CASSFMGGSSDTQYF.

The rearrangement joins TRBV7-8 to TRBJ2-3; D remains unclear. Germline V gives CDR1 SGHVS, CDR2 FQNEAQ. Between the trimmed V and J ends, which lost 7 bases and 6 bases, there was a span of 8 bases. The CDR3 extends over 11 amino acids. CDR3 in DNA: TGTGCCAGCACAATCGGGGATACGCAGTATTTT. Encoded protein: CASTIGDTQYF.

This clonotype was counted a few times. The chain is built from TRBV6-2 or TRBV6-3 and TRBJ1-5, with a possible D match to TRBD1 (5 bases). Germline CDR1 and CDR2: MNHEY and SVGEGT. V lost 8 bases and J 4 bases, leaving 21 bases between the germline ends. CDR3 length equals 16 residues. In DNA, the CDR3 is TGTGCCAGCGATAAAAGTGAGGGGAAACCGAATCAGCCCCAGCATTTT. Protein sequence: CASDKSEGKPNQPQHF.

This clonotype occurred once. This chain uses TRBV18 with TRBJ2-3; weak D call: TRBD2 (7 bases). Germline V gives CDR1 KGHSH, CDR2 LQKENI. V was trimmed by 2 bases and J by 4 bases, leaving 10 bases between them. This CDR3 spans 14 amino acids. CDR3 sequence reads: CASSPTGRADTQYF. CDR3 sequence (DNA): TGTGCCAGCTCACCAACAGGGAGGGCAGATACGCAGTATTTT.

This clonotype was detected many times. The chain uses TRBV6-5 and TRBJ1-2; a possible D gene is TRBD1 (5 bases). The CDR3 has 15 residues. V was cut by 0 bases and J by 11 bases, with 19 bases left in between. CDR1 is MNHEY, CDR2 SVGAGI, per germline. DNA for the CDR3: TGTGCCAGCAGTTACTCGTTTGACAGCTCCGGCCAGTACACCTTC. The encoded protein is CASSYSFDSSGQYTF.

Ten or more counts support this clonotype. This chain links TRBV9 with TRBJ1-1; D possibly corresponds to TRBD1 (6 bases). Trimming shortened V by 2 bases and J by 0 bases, and 8 bases separated the two germline ends. The CDR3 sequence is 14 residues long. Germline loops: CDR1 SGDLS, CDR2 YYNGEE. This chain's CDR3 is CASSVGQLNTEAFF. Here the CDR3 DNA reads TGTGCCAGCAGCGTTGGACAGTTGAACACTGAAGCTTTCTTT. The full variable domain, in which reference TRBV9 and TRBJ1-1 provide the parts outside the CDR3, is DSGVTQTPKHLITATGQRVTLRCSPRSGDLSVYWYQQSLDQGLQFLIQYYNGEERAKGNILERFSAQQFPDLHSELNLSSLELGDSALYFCASSVGQLNTEAFFGQGTRLTVV.

The V call is TRBV20-1, the J call TRBJ2-3, with a possible D match to TRBD1 (6 bases). V was cut by 7 bases and J by 0 bases, with 17 bases left in between. The germline V gene has CDR1 DFQATT and CDR2 SNEGSKA (reference sequence). CDR3 length: 15 residues. The CDR3 coding sequence is TGCAGTGTTGACGGTCAGCAGGGGAGCACAGATACGCAGTATTTT. Translating it yields CSVDGQQGSTDTQYF.

The chain has TRBV5-1 and TRBJ2-2; D is perhaps TRBD2 (6 bases). CDR1 is SGHRS and CDR2 is YFSETQ in the germline V gene. This CDR3 has 20 residues. With 2 bases removed from V and 0 bases from J, the gap between germline ends came to 23 bases. CDR3 loop: CASSFFTGWRDVANTGELFF. CDR3 coding DNA: TGCGCCAGCAGCTTCTTTACGGGGTGGCGGGATGTAGCGAACACCGGGGAGCTGTTTTTT.

This clonotype was recorded a few times. This chain links TRBV30 with TRBJ1-1; D unresolved. The CDR3 has 12 amino acids. CDR1 and CDR2 (germline): GTSNPN, SVGIG (reference sequence). V lost 2 bases to trimming and J lost 2 bases, with 6 bases between them. CDR3 residues: CAWSTSNTEAFF. The CDR3 coding sequence is TGTGCCTGGAGTACGTCAAACACTGAAGCTTTCTTT.

This clonotype turned up a few times. The J gene is TRBJ1-2, the V gene TRBV20-1; perhaps TRBD1 as D (5 bases). CDR1 and CDR2 (germline): DFQATT, SNEGSKA (reference sequence). With 4 bases removed from V and 7 bases from J, the gap between germline ends came to 16 bases. The CDR3 is made up of 13 amino acids. Written as DNA, the CDR3 is TGCAGTGCTAACTTTCAGGGTGTTTCTGGCTACACCTTC. This sequence encodes CSANFQGVSGYTF.

This clonotype was recorded many times. The chain combines TRBV20-1 with TRBJ2-7, with D possibly being TRBD1 or TRBD2 (5 bases each). V was trimmed by 0 bases and J by 6 bases, leaving 15 bases between them. The CDR3 covers 14 residues. CDR1 DFQATT and CDR2 SNEGSKA come from the germline V gene (reference sequence). In DNA form, the CDR3 reads TGCAGTGCTAGAGATTCGGGACGGACGGGCGAGCAGTACTTC. Translated: CSARDSGRTGEQYF.

This clonotype was observed at least ten times. The chain links TRBV20-1 to TRBJ2-5, with TRBD2 identical over 9 bases. V gave up 1 base and J gave up 5 bases; unmatched junction bases: 8. The CDR3 contains 15 residues. Germline CDR1 is DFQATT and CDR2 is SNEGSKA (reference sequence). For the CDR3, the DNA is TGCAGTGCTAGAGCCCAGGGACTAGCCTGGGAGACCCAGTACTTC. Translation gives CSARAQGLAWETQYF.